This T cell receptor beta chain is drawn from a study of T cell responses to AZD1222 COVID-19 vaccine. Study background: Second doses that came at about 4 or about 12 weeks were put together. The study's findings and limits: Donors skewed white British and female; clonal diversity was possibly underestimated. Elevations in Spike-specific TCR breadth and depth followed administration of two AZD1222 doses. Per reports, nearly half of all spike-specific TCRs target regions that are unmutated in variants.

Turning to this clone: Its antigen remains unknown.

Sequencing was performed with immunoSEQ multiplex PCR; in TCRdb, only in-frame clones are kept and a portion is missing. The data hold over 100,000 clones, with roughly nine tenths observed a single time. The germline V and J ends were trimmed by 6 bases and 7 bases, with 10 bases remaining between them. The V gene's germline CDR1 is DFQATT and CDR2 SNEGSKA (reference sequence). CDR3 length equals 11 residues. Here the sequenced sample was peripheral blood, taken on day 0 of AZD1222 vaccination. The chain recombines TRBV20-1 with TRBJ2-1, with D unresolved. The clonotype was recovered from an adult in good health. The CDR3 here is CSASEPNEQFF. The CDR3 coding sequence is TGCAGTGCATCGGAGCCTAATGAGCAGTTCTTC.